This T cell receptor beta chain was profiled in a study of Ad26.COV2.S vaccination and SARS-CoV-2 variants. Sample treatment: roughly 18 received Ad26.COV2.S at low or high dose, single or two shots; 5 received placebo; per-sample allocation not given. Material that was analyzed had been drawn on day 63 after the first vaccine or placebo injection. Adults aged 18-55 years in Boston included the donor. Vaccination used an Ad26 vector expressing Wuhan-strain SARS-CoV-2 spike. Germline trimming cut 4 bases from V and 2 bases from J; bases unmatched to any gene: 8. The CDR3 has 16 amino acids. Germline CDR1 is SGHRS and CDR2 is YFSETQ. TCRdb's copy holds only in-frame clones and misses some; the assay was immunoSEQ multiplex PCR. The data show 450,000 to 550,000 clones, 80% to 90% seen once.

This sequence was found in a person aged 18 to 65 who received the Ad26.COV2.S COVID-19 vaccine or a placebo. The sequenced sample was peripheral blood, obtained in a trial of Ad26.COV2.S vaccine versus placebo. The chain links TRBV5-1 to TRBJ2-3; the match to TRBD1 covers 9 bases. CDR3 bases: TGCGCCAGCAGCCGAGGGGACAGGGTCGACACAGATACGCAGTATTTT. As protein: CASSRGDRVDTDTQYF.